The subject of this entry is one TCR beta chain. Trimming stripped 6 bases from V and 6 bases from J, with 23 bases between. From germline, CDR1 is SGHTA and CDR2 FQGTGA. CDR3 length: 17 amino acids. These data belong to a study of Ad26.COV2.S vaccination and SARS-CoV-2 variants. Some clones are missing from TCRdb's copy, which holds only in-frame ones; the method was immunoSEQ multiplex PCR. The data contain some 640,000 clones, more than 70% of them singletons. The treatment is: roughly 18 received Ad26.COV2.S at low or high dose, single or two shots; five or six received placebo; per-sample allocation not given. The samples were gathered on day 63 after the first injection of vaccine or placebo.

This TCR was sampled from a person aged 18-65 years who received the Ad26.COV2.S COVID-19 vaccine or a placebo. This sequence joins TRBV7-3 and TRBJ2-2, with D tentatively TRBD2 (5 bases). This material consisted of peripheral blood, taken in a trial of Ad26.COV2.S vaccine versus placebo. The CDR3 here is CASSPAASSYGSGELFF. CDR3 nucleotide sequence: TGTGCCAGCAGTCCGGCCGCTAGCTCTTATGGGTCCGGGGAGCTGTTTTTT.